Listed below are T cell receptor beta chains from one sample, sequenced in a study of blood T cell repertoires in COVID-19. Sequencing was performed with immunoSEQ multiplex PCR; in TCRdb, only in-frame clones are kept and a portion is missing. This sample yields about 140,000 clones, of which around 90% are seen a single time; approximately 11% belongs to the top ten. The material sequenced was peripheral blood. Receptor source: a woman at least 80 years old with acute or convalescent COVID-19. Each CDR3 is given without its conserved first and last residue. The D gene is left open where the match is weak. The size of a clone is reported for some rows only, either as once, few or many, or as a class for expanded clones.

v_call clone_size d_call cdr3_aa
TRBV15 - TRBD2 ATSLTSGTDTQY
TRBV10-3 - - AIAPGGKSNQPQH
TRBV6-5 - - ASSTLGFWETQY
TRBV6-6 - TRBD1 ASTFSADRGYGYT
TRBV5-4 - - ASSWNAGQSYYEQY
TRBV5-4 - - ASRNRVLYEQY
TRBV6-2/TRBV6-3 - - ASSYSAVGNEQF
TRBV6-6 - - ASRTGTKETQY
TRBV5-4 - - ASSVGAHPYEQY
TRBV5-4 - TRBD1 ASSADRVGQPQH
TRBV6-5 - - ASSYSRMRQYEQY
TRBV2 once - ASSSSGGLRFTGNTIY
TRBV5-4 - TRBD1 ASSPGTGSDTQY